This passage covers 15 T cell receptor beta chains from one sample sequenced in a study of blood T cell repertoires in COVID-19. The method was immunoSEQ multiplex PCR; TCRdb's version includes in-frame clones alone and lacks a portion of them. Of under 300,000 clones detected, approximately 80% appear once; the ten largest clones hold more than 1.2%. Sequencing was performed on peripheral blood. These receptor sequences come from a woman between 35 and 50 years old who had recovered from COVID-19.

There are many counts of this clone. The CDR3 DNA is TGTGCCAGCAGTGACTCCCCGGGGAATTCACCCCTCCACTTT. This translates into CASSDSPGNSPLHF. The J gene is TRBJ1-6, the V gene TRBV6-4; no reliable D call. Looked up from germline, CDR1 is MRHNA and CDR2 is SNTAGT. V was trimmed by 0 bases and J by 7 bases, leaving 7 bases between them. The CDR3 runs 14 residues.

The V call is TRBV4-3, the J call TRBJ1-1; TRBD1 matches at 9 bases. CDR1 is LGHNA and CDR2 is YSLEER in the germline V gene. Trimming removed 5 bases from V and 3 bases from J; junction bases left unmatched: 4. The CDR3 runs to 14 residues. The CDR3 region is CASSFRDRDTEAFF. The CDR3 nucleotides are TGCGCCAGCAGCTTCCGGGACAGGGACACTGAAGCTTTCTTT.

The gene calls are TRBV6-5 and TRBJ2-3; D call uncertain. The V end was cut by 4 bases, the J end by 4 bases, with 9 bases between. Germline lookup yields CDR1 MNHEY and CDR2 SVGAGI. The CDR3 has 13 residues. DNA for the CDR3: TGTGCCAGCAGTTGGAGTGGAGCAGATACGCAGTATTTT. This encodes CASSWSGADTQYF.

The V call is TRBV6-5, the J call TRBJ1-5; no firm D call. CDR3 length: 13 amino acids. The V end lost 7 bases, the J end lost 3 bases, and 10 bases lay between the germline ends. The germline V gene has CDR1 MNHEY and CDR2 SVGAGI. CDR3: CASIGRFNQPQHF. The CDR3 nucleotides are TGTGCCAGCATCGGCAGGTTCAATCAGCCCCAGCATTTT.

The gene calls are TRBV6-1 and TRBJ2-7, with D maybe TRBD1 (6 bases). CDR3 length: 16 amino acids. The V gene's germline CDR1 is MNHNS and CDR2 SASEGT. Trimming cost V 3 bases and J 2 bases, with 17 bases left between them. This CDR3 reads CASSDPRTANAYEQYF. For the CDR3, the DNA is TGTGCCAGCAGTGATCCCCGGACAGCTAACGCCTACGAGCAGTACTTC.

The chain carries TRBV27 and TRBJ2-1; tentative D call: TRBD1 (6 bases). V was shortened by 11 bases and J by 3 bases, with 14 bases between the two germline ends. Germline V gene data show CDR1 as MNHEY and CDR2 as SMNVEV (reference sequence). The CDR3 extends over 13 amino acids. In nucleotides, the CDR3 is TGTGCCTCAGGACAGACTTTCTACAATGAGCAGTTCTTC. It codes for CASGQTFYNEQFF.

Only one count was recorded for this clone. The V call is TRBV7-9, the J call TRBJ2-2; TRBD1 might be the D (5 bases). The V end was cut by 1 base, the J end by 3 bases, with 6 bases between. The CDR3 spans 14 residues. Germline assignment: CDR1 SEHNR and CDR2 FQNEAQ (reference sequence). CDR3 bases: TGTGCCAGCAGCTTAGAGGGGTACACCGGGGAGCTGTTTTTT. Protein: CASSLEGYTGELFF.

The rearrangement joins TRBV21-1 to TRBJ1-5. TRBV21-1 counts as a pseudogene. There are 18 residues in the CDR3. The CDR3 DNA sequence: TGTGCCAGCAGCAAAAGGCCCGCCCCCACAAAGGATCTAGGGCCCCAGCATTTT. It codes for CASSKRPAPTKDLGPQHF.

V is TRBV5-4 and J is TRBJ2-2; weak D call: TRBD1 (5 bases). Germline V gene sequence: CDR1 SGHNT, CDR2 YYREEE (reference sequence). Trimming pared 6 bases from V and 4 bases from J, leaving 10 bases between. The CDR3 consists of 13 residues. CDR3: CASTDQGTGELFF. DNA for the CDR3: TGTGCCAGCACCGATCAGGGCACCGGGGAGCTGTTTTTT. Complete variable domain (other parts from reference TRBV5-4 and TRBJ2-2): ETGVTQSPTHLIKTRGQQVTLRCSSQSGHNTVSWYQQALGQGPQFIFQYYREEENGRGNFPPRFSGLQFPNYSSELNVNALELDDSALYLCASTDQGTGELFFGEGSRLTVL.

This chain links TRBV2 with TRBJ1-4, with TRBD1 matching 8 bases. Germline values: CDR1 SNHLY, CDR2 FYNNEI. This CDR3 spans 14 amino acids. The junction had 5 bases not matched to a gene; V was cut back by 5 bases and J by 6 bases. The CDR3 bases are TGTGCCAGCAGTTCCGGGACAGGCGATGAAAAACTGTTTTTT. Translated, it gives CASSSGTGDEKLFF.

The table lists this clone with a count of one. For the CDR3, the DNA is TGCGCCAGCAGCCAAGTAGGAGGGCCGACACCCCTCCACTTT. This gives the protein CASSQVGGPTPLHF. The V call is TRBV4-3, the J call TRBJ1-6; D is ambiguous. The CDR3 extends over 14 amino acids. The V gene's germline CDR1 is LGHNA and CDR2 YSLEER. V was clipped by 1 base and J by 11 bases, with 12 bases between them.

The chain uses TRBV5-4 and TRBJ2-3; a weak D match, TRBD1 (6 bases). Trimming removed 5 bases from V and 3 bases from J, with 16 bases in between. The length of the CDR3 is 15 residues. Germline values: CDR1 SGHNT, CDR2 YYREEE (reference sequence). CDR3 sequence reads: CASSSQGKGTDTQYF. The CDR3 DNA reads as TGTGCCAGCAGTTCACAGGGAAAAGGGACAGATACGCAGTATTTT. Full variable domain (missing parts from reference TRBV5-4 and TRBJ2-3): ETGVTQSPTHLIKTRGQQVTLRCSSQSGHNTVSWYQQALGQGPQFIFQYYREEENGRGNFPPRFSGLQFPNYSSELNVNALELDDSALYLCASSSQGKGTDTQYFGPGTRLTVL.

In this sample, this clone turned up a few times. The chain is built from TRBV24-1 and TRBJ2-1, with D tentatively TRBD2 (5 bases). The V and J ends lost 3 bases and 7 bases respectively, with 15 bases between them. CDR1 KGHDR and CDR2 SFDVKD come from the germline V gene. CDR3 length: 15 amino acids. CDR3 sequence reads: CATSDRWGRGNEQFF. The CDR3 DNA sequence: TGTGCCACCAGTGATAGGTGGGGAAGAGGGAATGAGCAGTTCTTC.

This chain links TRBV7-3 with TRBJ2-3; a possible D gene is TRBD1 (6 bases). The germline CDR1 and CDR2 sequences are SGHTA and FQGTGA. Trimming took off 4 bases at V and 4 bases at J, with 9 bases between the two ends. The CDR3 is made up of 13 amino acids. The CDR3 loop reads CASSSQGPDTQYF. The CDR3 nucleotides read TGTGCCAGCAGCTCACAGGGCCCAGATACGCAGTATTTT.

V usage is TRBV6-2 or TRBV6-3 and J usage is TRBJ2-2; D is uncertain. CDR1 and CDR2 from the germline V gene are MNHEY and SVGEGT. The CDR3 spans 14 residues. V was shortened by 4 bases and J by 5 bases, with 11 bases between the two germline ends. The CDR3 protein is CASSSLRFTGELFF. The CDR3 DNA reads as TGTGCCAGCAGTTCCCTCAGGTTTACCGGGGAGCTGTTTTTT.